This is a list of T cell receptor beta chains from one sample in a study of shared clonotypes between healthy human individuals. Some clones are missing from TCRdb's copy, which holds only in-frame ones; the method was immunoSEQ multiplex PCR. This sample has approximately 1.1 million clones, with approximately 80% found just once. Sequenced: memory CD4+ T cells from PBMCs. The receptors shown here come from a man aged 18 to 30 in good health. Some clones in this sample may be carry-over from other donors' samples. Both conserved end residues are part of each CDR3. A D gene is named only where the DNA matches it firmly. Size is omitted from some rows. Given values are once, few, many or a class for expanded clones.

d_call,j_call,v_call,clone_size,cdr3_nt,cdr3_aa
TRBD2,TRBJ2-1,TRBV5-1,NA,TGCGCCAGCAGCCGCGAAGCGGGAGTCTACAATGAGCAGTTCTTC,CASSREAGVYNEQFF
NA,TRBJ2-7,TRBV7-3,NA,TGTGCCAGCAGCTTAGCGGTAATAGCCCCCTCCTACGAGCAGTACTTC,CASSLAVIAPSYEQYF
NA,TRBJ1-4,TRBV28,NA,TGTGCCAGCAGCCCTCCCGGACTTCTTGAAAAACTGTTTTTT,CASSPPGLLEKLFF
NA,TRBJ2-2,TRBV7-3,NA,TGTGCCAGCAGCTTACGGGGTAACACCGGGGAGCTGTTTTTT,CASSLRGNTGELFF
NA,TRBJ1-1,TRBV7-8,NA,TGTGCCAGCAGCTTAGCGCTCGGTGGGACCGCTGAAGCTTTCTTT,CASSLALGGTAEAFF
TRBD2,TRBJ2-1,TRBV7-9,few,TGTGCCAGCAGCTTAGGGGTTTTCAGCGGGACCACGTCAAACAATGAGCAGTTCTTC,CASSLGVFSGTTSNNEQFF
NA,TRBJ1-4,TRBV5-6,NA,TGTGCCAGCAGCTCCTGGGGGTGGGGTAATGAAAAACTGTTTTTT,CASSSWGWGNEKLFF
NA,TRBJ2-3,TRBV7-9,once,TGTGCCAGCAGCTTAGCGGGATGGGGCACAGATACGCAGTATTTT,CASSLAGWGTDTQYF
NA,TRBJ2-7,TRBV7-2,NA,TGTGCCAGCAGCGCCTCGACCGCCTTCCCCTACGAGCAGTACTTC,CASSASTAFPYEQYF
NA,TRBJ2-1,TRBV9,NA,TGTGCCAGCAGCGCCAGCTACAATGAGCAGTTCTTC,CASSASYNEQFF
NA,TRBJ2-7,TRBV2,NA,TGTGCCAGCAGTTACGGCGGCGAGCAGTACTTC,CASSYGGEQYF
TRBD1,TRBJ1-2,TRBV6-5,NA,TGTGCCAGCAGTTACTCACCGGGACAGGGCGGCTACACCTTC,CASSYSPGQGGYTF
NA,TRBJ2-6,TRBV9,NA,TGTGCCAGCAGCGCGCGGTCTGGAGCCAACGTCCTGACTTTC,CASSARSGANVLTF
NA,TRBJ1-1,TRBV4-2,NA,TGTGCCAGCAGCCAAACGAATCTCCGGGGCACTGAGGCTTTCTTT,CASSQTNLRGTEAFF
NA,TRBJ1-2,TRBV28,NA,TGTGCCACCCCGGGAAAGGGGAACTATGGCTACACCTTC,CATPGKGNYGYTF
NA,TRBJ1-1,TRBV7-9,NA,TGTGCCAGCAGCTTAGGGCAGACCACTGAAGCTTTCTTT,CASSLGQTTEAFF
TRBD2,TRBJ2-7,TRBV7-8,few,TGTGCCAGCAGTCGAGGGGCCTGGCGGGGGGAAAGCTACGAGCAGTACTTC,CASSRGAWRGESYEQYF
NA,TRBJ1-1,TRBV6-6,NA,TGTGCCAGCAGTCAGAGAATGAACACTGAAGCTTTCTTT,CASSQRMNTEAFF
NA,TRBJ2-3,TRBV29-1,NA,TGCAGCGTTGAAGATCGGCTAGGTAGTGTAGATACGCAGTATTTT,CSVEDRLGSVDTQYF
TRBD2,TRBJ2-3,TRBV5-4,NA,TGTGCCAGCAGCAGGGGCGCGGCTAGCGGAAACACAGATACGCAGTATTTT,CASSRGAASGNTDTQYF
NA,TRBJ2-5,TRBV11-2,NA,TGTGCCAGCCGGTCGGGAGCAGAGACCCAGTACTTC,CASRSGAETQYF
NA,TRBJ1-1,TRBV7-9,NA,TGTGCCAGCAGCGCAGGAGTGAACACTGAAGCTTTCTTT,CASSAGVNTEAFF
TRBD2,TRBJ2-7,TRBV5-4,NA,TGTGCCAGCAGCAAGGGACTAGCGGCCAACTCCTACGAGCAGTACTTC,CASSKGLAANSYEQYF
TRBD1,TRBJ1-1,TRBV11-3,NA,TGTGCCAGCAGCTTAGGGACAGGTCGGACTGAAGCTTTCTTT,CASSLGTGRTEAFF
TRBD2,TRBJ2-7,TRBV9,NA,TGTGCCAGCAGCACAGCGGGAGGGACCTACGAGCAGTACTTC,CASSTAGGTYEQYF
NA,TRBJ2-3,TRBV5-1,NA,TGCGCCAGCAGCTTCTTTGGCGGGAGCACAGATACGCAGTATTTT,CASSFFGGSTDTQYF
NA,TRBJ2-5,TRBV19,NA,TGTGCCAGTACGCCGGGAGCTTTGGAGGAGACCCAGTACTTC,CASTPGALEETQYF
NA,TRBJ1-2,TRBV27,NA,TGTGCCAGCAGTTTAACGGGACGAACTTATGGCTACACCTTC,CASSLTGRTYGYTF
TRBD2,TRBJ2-3,TRBV28,NA,TGTGCCAGCAGCTTAGCGGGAAGCACCACAGATACGCAGTATTTT,CASSLAGSTTDTQYF
TRBD1,TRBJ2-1,TRBV4-2,once,TGTGCCAGCAGCCAAGACCGGACAGGTCGTGAGCAGTTCTTC,CASSQDRTGREQFF
TRBD2,TRBJ2-3,TRBV4-2,NA,TGTGCCAGCAGCCAAGCGGGAGGGCCCATCACAGATACGCAGTATTTT,CASSQAGGPITDTQYF
NA,TRBJ1-1,TRBV30,once,TGTGCCTGGAGTCCTGACCCCTCCAGGGAAGCTTTCTTT,CAWSPDPSREAFF
TRBD1,TRBJ2-7,TRBV6-6,few,TGTGCCAGCAGTTACTCACAGGGGCCCTACGAGCAGTACTTC,CASSYSQGPYEQYF
NA,TRBJ2-3,TRBV5-6,NA,TGTGCCAGCAGACCCTCGGGGCCGAAACGAACAGATACGCAGTATTTT,CASRPSGPKRTDTQYF
NA,TRBJ1-5,TRBV2,NA,TGTGCCAGCCGCACGGACGGTTCCAATCAGCCCCAGCATTTT,CASRTDGSNQPQHF
NA,TRBJ2-1,TRBV11-2,NA,TGTGCCAGCAGTTCCGTCACAGGGACAAATGAGCAGTTCTTC,CASSSVTGTNEQFF
TRBD1,TRBJ2-7,TRBV2,few,TGTGCCAGCAGCCGGGACAGCGGCTACGAGCAGTACTTC,CASSRDSGYEQYF
NA,TRBJ1-2,TRBV28,NA,TGTGCCAGCAGTTTATACAGGGATGGCTACACCTTC,CASSLYRDGYTF
TRBD2,TRBJ2-7,TRBV6-1,NA,TGTGCCAGCAGTGAAGCGGGGACTAGCGCGTACCGGCTCGAGCAGTACTTC,CASSEAGTSAYRLEQYF
NA,TRBJ2-7,TRBV20-1,once,TGCAGTGCTAGTTCCGGTTACGAGCAGTACTTC,CSASSGYEQYF
NA,TRBJ1-2,TRBV11-2,NA,TGTGCCAGCAGCTTAGCCACAGGTGGCGGCTACACCTTC,CASSLATGGGYTF
NA,TRBJ2-3,TRBV7-3,NA,TGTGCCAGCAGCCCTGGACTCACGTCAGATACGCAGTATTTT,CASSPGLTSDTQYF
NA,TRBJ2-1,TRBV12-1,NA,TGTGCCAGCAGCTTTCGTGTTACAACGACATTACTCTACAATGAGCAGTTCTTC,CASSFRVTTTLLYNEQFF